This TCR beta chain was recovered during a study of breast tumors, draining lymph nodes, adjacent tissues. Findings and limits, study-wide: Data fit most tumor T cells coming from lymph node, expanding in tumor.

In TCRdb, the multiplex PCR reads were re-called with MiXCR into one record per CDR3 protein. The sample has over 200,000 distinct CDR3 sequences; under 35% are singletons. The lymph nodes were axillary draining lymph nodes from breast cancer patients. The CDR3 loop spans 16 amino acids. Germline CDR1 and CDR2: SEHNR and FQNEAQ (reference sequence). With 1 base removed from V and 3 bases from J, the gap between germline ends came to 13 bases. At least ten counts were recorded for this clonotype. Its cognate antigen is unknown. Sequencing used axillary lymph node tissue. V is TRBV7-9 and J is TRBJ2-1; either TRBD1 or TRBD2 may fit D (5 bases each). This TCR came from a female donor with breast cancer. Some clones in this sample may be carry-over from other donors' samples. The CDR3 region is CASSLVGDGRYNEQFF. The DNA of the CDR3 is TGTGCCAGCAGCTTAGTAGGGGACGGGCGCTACAATGAGCAGTTCTTC.